A selection of T cell receptor beta chains follows, all from one sample in a study of blood T cell repertoires in COVID-19. Repertoires were generated with immunoSEQ multiplex PCR, while TCRdb's copy carries only in-frame clones and drops some. The sample holds approximately 220,000 clones, around nine tenths seen once. Sequenced: peripheral blood. The receptors here all came from a man in his fifties or sixties who had recovered from COVID-19. CDR3s include the opening cysteine and the closing phenylalanine or tryptophan. D genes are given only for firm matches. Clone size is given for some rows only: seen once, a few or many times, or a class if the clone is expanded.

d_call	v_call	j_call	clone_size	cdr3_nt	cdr3_aa
TRBD2	TRBV19	TRBJ2-3	-	TGTGCCACCGCTGTGGGACTAGCTGAGAATACGCAGTATTTT	CATAVGLAENTQYF
-	TRBV29-1	TRBJ2-1	-	TGCAGCCTCCTCCTGACTCCGGCTCACAATGAGCAGTTCTTC	CSLLLTPAHNEQFF
-	TRBV24-1	TRBJ2-7	-	TGTGCCACCAGTGACCAACAGGGAGGGGTCGCCTACGAGCAGTACTTC	CATSDQQGGVAYEQYF
-	TRBV2	TRBJ1-2	-	TGTGCCAGCACTGGGAGGGACTTCGGTGGCTACACCTTC	CASTGRDFGGYTF
TRBD2	TRBV24-1	TRBJ2-5	-	TGTGCCACCAGTGATAAGGGGACTAGCGGGGAAGAGACCCAGTACTTC	CATSDKGTSGEETQYF
TRBD2	TRBV30	TRBJ2-7	few	TGTGCCTGGGGCGGGGGGACCTACGAGCAGTACTTC	CAWGGGTYEQYF
-	TRBV5-1	TRBJ2-5	-	TGCGCCAGCAGCTTGGCCACGGGGGAGACCCAGTACTTC	CASSLATGETQYF
-	TRBV6-5	TRBJ2-2	-	TGTGCCAGCAGATCTTGGACAGACACCGGGGAGCTGTTTTTT	CASRSWTDTGELFF
-	TRBV6-2/TRBV6-3	TRBJ2-7	-	TGTGCCAGCAGTACCGTCGGCAGGGGGGTGTTCGAGCAGTACTTC	CASSTVGRGVFEQYF
TRBD1	TRBV6-1	TRBJ2-7	-	TGTGCCAGCAGTGAAGCCGGGACAGGGCCCAGCGAGCAGTACTTC	CASSEAGTGPSEQYF
-	TRBV10-3	TRBJ1-1	-	TGTGCCATCAGTGGTTCAGGGACACCGAACACTGAAGCTTTCTTT	CAISGSGTPNTEAFF
-	TRBV7-8	TRBJ2-7	-	TGTGCCAGCAGCTTAGCCCCTCGGGGAGGCGAGCAGTACTTC	CASSLAPRGGEQYF
TRBD1	TRBV18	TRBJ2-1	-	TGTGCCAGCTCGTCCGGGACAGGGAAGAGCGGCTCCTACAATGAGCAGTTCTTC	CASSSGTGKSGSYNEQFF
-	TRBV12-3/TRBV12-4	TRBJ1-4	-	TGTGCCAGCAGTTCCAACGGGGAAAAACTGTTTTTT	CASSSNGEKLFF
TRBD2	TRBV12-5	TRBJ2-3	few	TGTGCTAGTGGTAATACAACTAGCGGGATTGGAGATACGCAGTATTTT	CASGNTTSGIGDTQYF
TRBD1	TRBV7-9	TRBJ1-2	-	TGTGCCAGCAGTGCCGGGACAGGGGGAAACTATGGCTACACCTTC	CASSAGTGGNYGYTF
TRBD1	TRBV19	TRBJ2-3	-	TGTGCCAGTAGTCCGGGACAGGGACCCACAGATACGCAGTATTTT	CASSPGQGPTDTQYF
-	TRBV28	TRBJ1-1	few	TGTGCCAGCAGTTTACCCCGAGGCACTGAAGCTTTCTTT	CASSLPRGTEAFF
TRBD1	TRBV6-5	TRBJ1-2	-	TGTGCCAGCAGGGACAGGGTGAACTATGGCTACACCTTC	CASRDRVNYGYTF
TRBD1	TRBV2	TRBJ1-5	-	TGTGCCAGCAGGAAGACAGGGGTGGATCAGCCCCAGCATTTT	CASRKTGVDQPQHF
TRBD2	TRBV19	TRBJ2-3	once	TGTGCCAGTACCCCACCCATAGGGGAGCGGGGTTTCACAGATACGCAGTATTTT	CASTPPIGERGFTDTQYF
-	TRBV6-6	TRBJ1-6	-	TGTGCCAGCAGTTACCGGGGAAATTCACCCCTCCACTTT	CASSYRGNSPLHF
-	TRBV5-1	TRBJ1-4	-	TGCGCCAGCAGCTTTGGGGTGAGGGATGAAAAACTGTTTTTT	CASSFGVRDEKLFF
-	TRBV5-1	TRBJ2-2	-	TGCGCCAGCAGCTTGGTTCCCTTTAACACCGGGGAGCTGTTTTTT	CASSLVPFNTGELFF
-	TRBV30	TRBJ1-2	-	TGTGCCTGGACGAGGGACTATGGCTACACCTTC	CAWTRDYGYTF
-	TRBV9	TRBJ1-5	-	TGTGCCAGCAGCACCCGGGAACTGTTTCATCAGCCCCAGCATTTT	CASSTRELFHQPQHF
TRBD1	TRBV19	TRBJ2-7	-	TGTGCCAGTAGTATAGGGGGACAGGGGGCTTCAGGCGAGCAGTACTTC	CASSIGGQGASGEQYF
-	TRBV12-3/TRBV12-4	TRBJ2-7	-	TGTGCCAGCAGCCTGGGGCACGAGCAGTACTTC	CASSLGHEQYF
TRBD1	TRBV5-4	TRBJ1-2	-	TGTGCCAGCAGCCGGACAGGGTTGGACTATGGCTACACCTTC	CASSRTGLDYGYTF
-	TRBV30	TRBJ1-1	-	TGTGCCTGGAGTCGGAGGCCAGACACTGAAGCTTTCTTT	CAWSRRPDTEAFF
TRBD1	TRBV6-2/TRBV6-3	TRBJ1-6	once	TGTGCCAGCAGTTATGGAACCGGGACAGGTTATTCACCCCTCCACTTT	CASSYGTGTGYSPLHF
TRBD2	TRBV19	TRBJ2-5	few	TGTGCCAGTAGTGGGACTAGTCGTGAGACCCAGTACTTC	CASSGTSRETQYF
-	TRBV29-1	TRBJ2-7	-	TGCAGCGTTGGGGGACTTCACTACGAGCAGTACTTC	CSVGGLHYEQYF